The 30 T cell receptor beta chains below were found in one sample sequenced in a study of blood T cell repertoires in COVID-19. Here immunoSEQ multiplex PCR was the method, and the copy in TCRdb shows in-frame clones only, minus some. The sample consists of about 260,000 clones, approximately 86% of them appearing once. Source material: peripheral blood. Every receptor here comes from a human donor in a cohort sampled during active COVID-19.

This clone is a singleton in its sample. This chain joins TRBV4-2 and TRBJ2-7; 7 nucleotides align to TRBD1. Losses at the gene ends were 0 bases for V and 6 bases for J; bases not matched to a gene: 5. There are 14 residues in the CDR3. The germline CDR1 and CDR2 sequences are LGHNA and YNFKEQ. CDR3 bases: TGTGCCAGCAGCCAAGAAGTAGGGGGCGCCGAGCAGTACTTC. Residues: CASSQEVGGAEQYF.

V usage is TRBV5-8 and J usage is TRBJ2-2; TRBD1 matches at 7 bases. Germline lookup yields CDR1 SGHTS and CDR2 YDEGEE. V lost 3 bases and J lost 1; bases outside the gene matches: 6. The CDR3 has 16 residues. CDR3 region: CASSSSTGRNTGELFF. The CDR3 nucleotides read TGTGCCAGCAGCTCCTCGACAGGGAGGAACACCGGGGAGCTGTTTTTT.

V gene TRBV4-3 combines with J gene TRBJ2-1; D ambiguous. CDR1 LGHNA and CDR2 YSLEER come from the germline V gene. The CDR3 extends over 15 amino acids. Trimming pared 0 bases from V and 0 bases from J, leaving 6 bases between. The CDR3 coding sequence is TGCGCCAGCAGCCAAGATCCTAGCTCCTACAATGAGCAGTTCTTC. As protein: CASSQDPSSYNEQFF.

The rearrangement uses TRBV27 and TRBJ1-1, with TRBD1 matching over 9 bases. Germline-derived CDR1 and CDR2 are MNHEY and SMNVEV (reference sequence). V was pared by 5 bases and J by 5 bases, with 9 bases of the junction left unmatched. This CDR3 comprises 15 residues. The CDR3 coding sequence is TGTGCCAGCAGTATCGAACAGGGGGCGCAGACTGAAGCTTTCTTT. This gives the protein CASSIEQGAQTEAFF.

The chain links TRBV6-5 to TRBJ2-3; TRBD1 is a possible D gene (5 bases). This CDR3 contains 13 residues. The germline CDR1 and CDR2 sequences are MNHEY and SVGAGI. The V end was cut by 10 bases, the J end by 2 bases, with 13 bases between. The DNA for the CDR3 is TGTGCCATCAGGGCAGGGTCCACAGATACGCAGTATTTT. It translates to CAIRAGSTDTQYF.

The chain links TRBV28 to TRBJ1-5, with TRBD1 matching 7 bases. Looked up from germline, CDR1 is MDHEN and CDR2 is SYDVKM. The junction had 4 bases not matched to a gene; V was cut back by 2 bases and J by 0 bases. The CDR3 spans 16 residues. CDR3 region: CASSLTGEHSNQPQHF. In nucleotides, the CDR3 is TGTGCCAGCAGTTTAACAGGGGAACATAGCAATCAGCCCCAGCATTTT.

CDR3: CASVSYGYTF. The CDR3 DNA reads TGTGCCAGCGTTTCATATGGCTACACCTTC. The chain couples TRBV2 to TRBJ1-2; no clear D gene. Germline-derived CDR1 and CDR2 are SNHLY and FYNNEI. The CDR3 loop spans 10 amino acids. With 8 bases removed from V and 5 bases from J, the gap between germline ends came to 6 bases. The full variable domain, its missing parts supplied by reference TRBV2 and TRBJ1-2, is EPEVTQTPSHQVTQMGQEVILRCVPISNHLYFYWYRQILGQKVEFLVSFYNNEISEKSEIFDDQFSVERPDGSNFTLKIRSTKLEDSAMYFCASVSYGYTFGSGTRLTVV.

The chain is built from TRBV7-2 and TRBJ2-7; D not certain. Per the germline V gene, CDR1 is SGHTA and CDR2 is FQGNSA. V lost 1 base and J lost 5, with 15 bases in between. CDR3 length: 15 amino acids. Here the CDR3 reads CASSLGVSRIHEQYF. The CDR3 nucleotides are TGTGCCAGCAGCTTAGGAGTTTCCAGGATTCACGAGCAGTACTTC.

The CDR3 is CASSIGDSNIKTEAFF. CDR3 DNA sequence: TGCGCCAGCAGCATAGGGGACAGTAATATTAAGACTGAAGCTTTCTTT. V gene TRBV5-1 combines with J gene TRBJ1-1, with 7 bases identical to TRBD1. The CDR3 consists of 16 residues. V trimming: 4 bases; J trimming: 5 bases; junction bases outside the gene matches: 14. Germline V gene sequence: CDR1 SGHRS, CDR2 YFSETQ.

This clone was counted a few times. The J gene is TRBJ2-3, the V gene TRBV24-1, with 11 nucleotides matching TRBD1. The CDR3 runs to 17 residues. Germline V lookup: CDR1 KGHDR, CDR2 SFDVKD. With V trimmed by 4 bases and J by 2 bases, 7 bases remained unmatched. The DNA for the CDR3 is TGTGCCACCAGTGACCCTGGGACAGGGGGGGACACAGATACGCAGTATTTT. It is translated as CATSDPGTGGDTDTQYF.

CDR3 coding DNA: TGTGCCAGCAGCGTGGGACGGACAGCAGCCTACGAGCAGTACTTC. The encoded protein is CASSVGRTAAYEQYF. The chain combines TRBV9 with TRBJ2-7, with D tentatively TRBD1 (6 bases). In germline, CDR1 is SGDLS, CDR2 YYNGEE. This CDR3 contains 15 residues. With 2 bases removed from V and 2 bases from J, the gap between germline ends came to 14 bases.

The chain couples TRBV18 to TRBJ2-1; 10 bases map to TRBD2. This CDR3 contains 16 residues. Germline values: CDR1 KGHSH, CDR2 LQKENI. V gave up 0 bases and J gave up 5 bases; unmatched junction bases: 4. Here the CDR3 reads CASSPPSGRADNEQFF. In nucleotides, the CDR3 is TGTGCCAGCTCACCACCAAGCGGGAGGGCCGACAATGAGCAGTTCTTC. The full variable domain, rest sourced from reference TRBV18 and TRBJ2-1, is NAGVMQNPRHLVRRRGQEARLRCSPMKGHSHVYWYRQLPEEGLKFMVYLQKENIIDESGMPKERFSAEFPKEGPSILRIQQVVRGDSAAYFCASSPPSGRADNEQFFGPGTRLTVL.

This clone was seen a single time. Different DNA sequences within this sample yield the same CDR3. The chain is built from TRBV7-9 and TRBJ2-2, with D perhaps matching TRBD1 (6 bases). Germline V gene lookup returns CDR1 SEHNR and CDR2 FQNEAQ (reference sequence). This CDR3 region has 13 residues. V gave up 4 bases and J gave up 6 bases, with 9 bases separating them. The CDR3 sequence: CASSSRGAGELFF. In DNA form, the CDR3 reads TGTGCCAGCAGCTCCAGGGGAGCCGGGGAGCTGTTTTTT.

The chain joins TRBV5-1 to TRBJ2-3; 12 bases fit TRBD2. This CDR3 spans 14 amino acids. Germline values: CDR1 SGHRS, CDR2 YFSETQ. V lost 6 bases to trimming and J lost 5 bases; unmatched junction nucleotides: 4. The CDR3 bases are TGCGCCAGCATTCCTAGCGGGGGGGAAGATACGCAGTATTTT. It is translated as CASIPSGGEDTQYF.

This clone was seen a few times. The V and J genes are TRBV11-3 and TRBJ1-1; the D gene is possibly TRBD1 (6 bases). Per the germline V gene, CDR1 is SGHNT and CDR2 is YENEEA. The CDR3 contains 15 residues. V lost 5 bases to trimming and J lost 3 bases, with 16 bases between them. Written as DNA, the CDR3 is TGTGCCAGCAGCCCCCGAGGGGGTCAAGACACTGAAGCTTTCTTT. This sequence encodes CASSPRGGQDTEAFF.

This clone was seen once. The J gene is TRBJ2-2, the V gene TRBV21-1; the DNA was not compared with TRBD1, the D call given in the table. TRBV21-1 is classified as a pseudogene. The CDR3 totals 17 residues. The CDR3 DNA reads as TGTGCCAGCAGCAAAGTGTTCCGGGACAGGGGATCCGGGGAGCTGTTTTTT. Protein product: CASSKVFRDRGSGELFF.

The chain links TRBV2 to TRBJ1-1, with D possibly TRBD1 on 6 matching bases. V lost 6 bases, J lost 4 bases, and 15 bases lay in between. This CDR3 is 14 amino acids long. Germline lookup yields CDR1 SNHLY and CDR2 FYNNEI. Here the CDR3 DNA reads TGTGCCAGCAGCCAAGGTGAGGGGGTCACTGAAGCTTTCTTT. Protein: CASSQGEGVTEAFF.

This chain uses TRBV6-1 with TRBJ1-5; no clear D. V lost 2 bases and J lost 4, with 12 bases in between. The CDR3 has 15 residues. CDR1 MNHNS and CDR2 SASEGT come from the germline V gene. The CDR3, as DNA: TGTGCCAGCAGTGAACTTGGCAGGTCGAATCAGCCCCAGCATTTT. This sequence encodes CASSELGRSNQPQHF.

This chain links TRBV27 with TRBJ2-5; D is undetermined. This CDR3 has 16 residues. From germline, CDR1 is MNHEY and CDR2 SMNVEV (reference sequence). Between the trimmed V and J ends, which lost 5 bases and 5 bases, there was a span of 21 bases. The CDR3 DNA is TGTGCCAGCAGTCCTACATACATGCACCTCGGGGAGACCCAGTACTTC. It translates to CASSPTYMHLGETQYF.

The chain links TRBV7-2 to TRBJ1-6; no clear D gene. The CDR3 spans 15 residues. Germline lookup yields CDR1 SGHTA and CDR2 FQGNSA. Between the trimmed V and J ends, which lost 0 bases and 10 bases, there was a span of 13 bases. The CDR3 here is CASSLALRRESPLHF. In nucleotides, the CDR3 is TGTGCCAGCAGCTTAGCGCTCAGGAGGGAGTCACCCCTCCACTTT.

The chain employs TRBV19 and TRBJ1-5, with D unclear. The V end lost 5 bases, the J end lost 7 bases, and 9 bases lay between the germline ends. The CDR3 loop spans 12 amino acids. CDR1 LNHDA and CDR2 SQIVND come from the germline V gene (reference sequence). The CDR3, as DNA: TGTGCCAGTAGTCACCGGTACCAGCCCCAGCATTTT. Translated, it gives CASSHRYQPQHF.

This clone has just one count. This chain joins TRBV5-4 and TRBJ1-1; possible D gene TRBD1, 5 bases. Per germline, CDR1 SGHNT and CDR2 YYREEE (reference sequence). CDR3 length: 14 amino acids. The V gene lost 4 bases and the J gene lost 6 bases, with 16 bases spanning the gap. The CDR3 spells CASSPISRTSEAFF. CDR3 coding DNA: TGTGCCAGCAGCCCGATTAGTAGGACATCTGAAGCTTTCTTT. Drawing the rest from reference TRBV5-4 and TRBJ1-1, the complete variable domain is ETGVTQSPTHLIKTRGQQVTLRCSSQSGHNTVSWYQQALGQGPQFIFQYYREEENGRGNFPPRFSGLQFPNYSSELNVNALELDDSALYLCASSPISRTSEAFFGQGTRLTVV.

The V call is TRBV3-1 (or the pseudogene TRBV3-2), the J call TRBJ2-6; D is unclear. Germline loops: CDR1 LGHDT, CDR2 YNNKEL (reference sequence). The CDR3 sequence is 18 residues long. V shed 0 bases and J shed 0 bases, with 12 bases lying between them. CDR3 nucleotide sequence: TGTGCCAGCAGCCAAGATTCTGGGCCAGGCTCTGGGGCCAACGTCCTGACTTTC. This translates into CASSQDSGPGSGANVLTF.

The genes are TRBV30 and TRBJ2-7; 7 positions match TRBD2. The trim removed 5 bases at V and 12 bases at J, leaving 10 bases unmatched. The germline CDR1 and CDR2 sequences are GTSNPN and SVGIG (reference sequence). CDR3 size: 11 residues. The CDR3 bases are TGTGCCTGGGAAGACAGCGGGAAGGCGTACTTC. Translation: CAWEDSGKAYF.

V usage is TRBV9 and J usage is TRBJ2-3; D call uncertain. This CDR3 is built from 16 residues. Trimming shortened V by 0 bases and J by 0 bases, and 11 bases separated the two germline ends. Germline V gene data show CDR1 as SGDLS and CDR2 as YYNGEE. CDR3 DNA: TGTGCCAGCAGCGTAGGACTGTCTCCGAGCACAGATACGCAGTATTTT. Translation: CASSVGLSPSTDTQYF.

The CDR3 loop reads CASSSGQELLTPLHF. The CDR3 nucleotides read TGTGCCAGCAGCTCGGGACAGGAGCTATTAACACCCCTCCACTTT. J is TRBJ1-6 and V is TRBV5-6; TRBD1 matches 8 bases. The CDR3 length is 15 residues. V shed 3 bases and J 11 bases; nucleotides not matched to a gene: 10. The V gene's germline CDR1 is SGHDT and CDR2 YYEEEE. The full variable domain, with the rest looked up from reference TRBV5-6 and TRBJ1-6, is DAGVTQSPTHLIKTRGQQVTLRCSPKSGHDTVSWYQQALGQGPQFIFQYYEEEERQRGNFPDRFSGHQFPNYSSELNVNALLLGDSALYLCASSSGQELLTPLHFGNGTRLTVT.

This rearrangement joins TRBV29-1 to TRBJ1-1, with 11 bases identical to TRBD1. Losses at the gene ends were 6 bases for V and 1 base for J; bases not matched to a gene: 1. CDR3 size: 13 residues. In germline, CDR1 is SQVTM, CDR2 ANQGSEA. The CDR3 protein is CSVGQGANTEAFF. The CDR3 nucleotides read TGCAGCGTCGGACAGGGGGCGAACACTGAAGCTTTCTTT.

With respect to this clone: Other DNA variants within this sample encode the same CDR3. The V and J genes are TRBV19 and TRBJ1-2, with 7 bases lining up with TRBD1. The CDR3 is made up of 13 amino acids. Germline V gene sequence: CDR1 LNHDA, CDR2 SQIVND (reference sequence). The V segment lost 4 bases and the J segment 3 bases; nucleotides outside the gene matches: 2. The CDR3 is CASSRQGDYGYTF. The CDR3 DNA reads TGTGCCAGTAGTAGACAGGGTGACTATGGCTACACCTTC. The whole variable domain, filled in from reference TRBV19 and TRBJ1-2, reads DGGITQSPKYLFRKEGQNVTLSCEQNLNHDAMYWYRQDPGQGLRLIYYSQIVNDFQKGDIAEGYSVSREKKESFPLTVTSAQKNPTAFYLCASSRQGDYGYTFGSGTRLTVV.

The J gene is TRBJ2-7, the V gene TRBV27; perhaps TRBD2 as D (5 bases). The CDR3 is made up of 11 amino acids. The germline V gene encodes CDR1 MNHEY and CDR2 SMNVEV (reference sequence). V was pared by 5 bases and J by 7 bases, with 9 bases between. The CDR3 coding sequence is TGTGCCAGCAGTCCCACGGGAGAGCAGTACTTC. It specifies CASSPTGEQYF.

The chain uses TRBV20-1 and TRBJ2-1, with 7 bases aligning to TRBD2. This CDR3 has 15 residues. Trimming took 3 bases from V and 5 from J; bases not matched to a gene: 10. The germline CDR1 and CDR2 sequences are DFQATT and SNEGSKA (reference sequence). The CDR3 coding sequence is TGCAGTGCTAGTGGGGCGGGAGTCTACCACAATGAGCAGTTCTTC. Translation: CSASGAGVYHNEQFF.